The 21 T cell receptor beta chains in this list originate from one sample, sequenced in a study of blood T cell repertoires in COVID-19. TCRdb's table, derived via immunoSEQ multiplex PCR, lists solely in-frame clones and lacks some. This sample yields about 95,000 clones, of which more than 80% are seen a single time; about 2.5% belongs to the top ten. The sample taken for sequencing was peripheral blood. These receptor sequences come from a man aged 45-60 years with COVID-19, enrolled during active disease.

The chain joins TRBV12-2 to TRBJ2-2; TRBD1 is the table's D call, not checked against the DNA. TRBV12-2 is flagged as a pseudogene. The CDR3 is 16 amino acids. For the CDR3, the DNA is TGTGCAAGTCGCCTTAAGGGGCAGGGGGACCCCGGGGAGCTGTTTTTT. Its protein is CASRLKGQGDPGELFF.

This sequence joins TRBV28 and TRBJ1-1; weak D call: TRBD1 (6 bases). CDR1 and CDR2 (germline): MDHEN, SYDVKM. V gave up 1 base and J gave up 4 bases, with 13 bases separating them. The CDR3 length is 15 residues. The CDR3 loop reads CASSLSFTGSTEAFF. CDR3 coding DNA: TGTGCCAGCAGTTTATCCTTCACAGGGAGCACTGAAGCTTTCTTT.

This clone has only one observation. The chain joins TRBV6-5 to TRBJ1-1; D may be TRBD1 (5 bases). Germline V gene data show CDR1 as MNHEY and CDR2 as SVGAGI. Between the trimmed V and J ends, which lost 11 bases and 4 bases, there was a span of 8 bases. The CDR3 spans 10 residues. CDR3 amino acids: CAAGPTEAFF. CDR3 coding DNA: TGTGCCGCAGGGCCCACTGAAGCTTTCTTT.

CDR3 residues: CASSARGGVDYGYTF. The CDR3 bases are TGTGCCAGCAGCGCTAGAGGGGGGGTTGACTATGGCTACACCTTC. The rearrangement uses TRBV7-2 and TRBJ1-2; tentatively, D is TRBD1 (6 bases). Looked up from germline, CDR1 is SGHTA and CDR2 is FQGNSA. CDR3 length: 15 amino acids. The ends were cut back, 5 bases at V and 3 bases at J, with 16 bases in the middle.

The J gene is TRBJ1-6, the V gene TRBV7-2; 7 bases agree with TRBD1. This CDR3 comprises 15 residues. Trimming at V came to 7 bases and at J to 4 bases, leaving 7 bases not matched to a gene. The V gene's germline CDR1 is SGHTA and CDR2 FQGNSA. CDR3 nucleotides: TGTGCCAGCACCCCGGTGGGACAGTATAATTCACCCCTCCACTTT. It specifies CASTPVGQYNSPLHF.

This clone was counted a few times. V usage is TRBV10-3 and J usage is TRBJ1-2, with 7 positions matching TRBD1. This CDR3 has 13 amino acids. Germline lookup yields CDR1 ENHRY and CDR2 SYGVKD. The V gene end was trimmed by 7 bases and the J gene end by 4 bases; junction bases not matched to a gene: 6. CDR3 amino acids: CAITQTGSYGYTF. CDR3 DNA sequence: TGTGCCATCACCCAGACAGGGTCCTATGGCTACACCTTC.

This chain uses TRBV6-5 with TRBJ2-1, with a weak D call TRBD1 (6 bases). The germline V gene has CDR1 MNHEY and CDR2 SVGAGI. V shed 8 bases and J shed 3 bases, with 11 bases lying between them. The CDR3 runs to 13 residues. In DNA form, the CDR3 reads TGTGCCAGCTTTTGGACAGACTACAATGAGCAGTTCTTC. Residues: CASFWTDYNEQFF.

This clone turned up a few times. The rearrangement joins TRBV2 to TRBJ2-1; TRBD2 matches 7 bases. Germline-derived CDR1 and CDR2 are SNHLY and FYNNEI. V lost 4 bases and J lost 4; bases outside the gene matches: 1. The CDR3 runs to 13 residues. CDR3 loop: CASSGDYYNEQFF. The CDR3 DNA sequence: TGTGCCAGCAGTGGGGACTATTACAATGAGCAGTTCTTC.

This clone was detected only once. The genes are TRBV28 and TRBJ2-6; D is unclear. With 3 bases removed from V and 3 bases from J, the gap between germline ends came to 12 bases. Germline V CDR1 and CDR2: MDHEN, SYDVKM. The CDR3 has 16 amino acids. The CDR3 coding sequence is TGTGCCAGCAGTTTTTCCCCGTTCGGTGGGGCCAACGTCCTGACTTTC. The encoded protein is CASSFSPFGGANVLTF.

This chain links TRBV6-6 with TRBJ2-2; D is ambiguous. The CDR3 is made up of 14 amino acids. Germline CDR1 reads MNHNY; CDR2 reads SVGAGI (reference sequence). Trimming shortened V by 5 bases and J by 1 base, and 8 bases separated the two germline ends. The CDR3 DNA reads as TGTGCCAGCAGTATCCCGGGGAACACCGGGGAGCTGTTTTTT. It encodes CASSIPGNTGELFF.

This clone was picked up a small number of times. This rearrangement joins TRBV6-5 to TRBJ1-6, with a weak D call TRBD1 (6 bases). Germline CDR1 MNHEY, CDR2 SVGAGI. The CDR3 spans 16 residues. The V end lost 2 bases, the J end lost 7 bases, and 15 bases lay between the germline ends. CDR3 region: CASSYTLQGLNSPLHF. DNA for the CDR3: TGTGCCAGCAGTTACACTTTACAGGGTCTGAATTCACCCCTCCACTTT.

The chain uses TRBV18 and TRBJ1-4; possibly TRBD1 for D (6 bases). The germline CDR1 and CDR2 sequences are KGHSH and LQKENI. V was clipped by 0 bases and J by 5 bases, with 10 bases between them. The length of the CDR3 is 15 residues. The CDR3 spells CASSPPYGTNEKLFF. The CDR3, as DNA: TGTGCCAGCTCACCACCTTACGGGACAAATGAAAAACTGTTTTTT.

The J gene is TRBJ2-7, the V gene TRBV5-5, with 9 bases matching TRBD1. Germline V lookup: CDR1 SGHKS, CDR2 YYEKEE (reference sequence). V lost 1 base to trimming and J lost 2 bases; unmatched junction nucleotides: 4. The length of the CDR3 is 15 residues. CDR3 in DNA: TGTGCCAGCAGCTTGCCCCGGACAGGGGCCTACGAGCAGTACTTC. Protein product: CASSLPRTGAYEQYF. Supplemented by reference TRBV5-5 and TRBJ2-7, the full variable domain reads DAGVTQSPTHLIKTRGQQVTLRCSPISGHKSVSWYQQVLGQGPQFIFQYYEKEERGRGNFPDRFSARQFPNYSSELNVNALLLGDSALYLCASSLPRTGAYEQYFGPGTRLTVT.

This clone came up once. V and J are TRBV15 and TRBJ2-2, with D possibly being TRBD2 (6 bases). Germline CDR1 is LNHNV and CDR2 is YYDKDF (reference sequence). V was clipped by 1 base and J by 1 base, with 10 bases between them. The CDR3 totals 16 residues. The CDR3 region has the DNA TGTGCCACCAGCAGAGCGGACTACCAGAACACCGGGGAGCTGTTTTTT. It codes for CATSRADYQNTGELFF. The full variable domain, completed using reference TRBV15 and TRBJ2-2, is DAMVIQNPRYQVTQFGKPVTLSCSQTLNHNVMYWYQQKSSQAPKLLFHYYDKDFNNEADTPDNFQSRRPNTSFCFLDIRSPGLGDTAMYLCATSRADYQNTGELFFGEGSRLTVL.

The V gene is TRBV3-1 (or the pseudogene TRBV3-2), the J gene TRBJ2-3; 10 bases are shared with TRBD2. The length of the CDR3 is 15 residues. The germline gives CDR1 LGHDT, CDR2 YNNKEL (reference sequence). V gave up 2 bases and J gave up 2 bases; unmatched junction bases: 1. The CDR3 coding sequence is TGTGCCAGCAGCCAACTAGCGGGGGCCACAGATACGCAGTATTTT. The encoded protein is CASSQLAGATDTQYF.

The chain couples TRBV30 to TRBJ1-3; the D is unclear. This CDR3 has 14 residues. V shed 4 bases and J shed 4 bases, with 14 bases lying between them. From germline, CDR1 is GTSNPN and CDR2 SVGIG (reference sequence). CDR3 loop: CAWMAWAYGNTIYF. Here the CDR3 DNA reads TGTGCCTGGATGGCATGGGCATACGGAAACACCATATATTTT.

The chain uses TRBV2 and TRBJ1-5, with unresolved D. Germline V gives CDR1 SNHLY, CDR2 FYNNEI. The CDR3 spans 13 residues. Trimming took off 1 base at V and 4 bases at J, with 5 bases between the two ends. The CDR3 sequence: CASSEGRNQPQHF. CDR3 bases: TGTGCCAGCAGTGAAGGCAGAAATCAGCCCCAGCATTTT.

V and J are TRBV5-4 and TRBJ1-2, with unresolved D. This CDR3 is built from 15 residues. V was clipped by 0 bases and J by 7 bases, with 16 bases between them. Looked up from germline, CDR1 is SGHNT and CDR2 is YYREEE (reference sequence). CDR3 sequence: CASSLGLERLGGYTF. The DNA for the CDR3 is TGTGCCAGCAGCTTGGGTCTGGAGCGTTTAGGTGGCTACACCTTC.

V gene TRBV9 combines with J gene TRBJ1-4, with a possible D match to TRBD1 (5 bases). Trimming left V 2 bases short and J 6 bases short, with 11 bases between. The CDR3 is made up of 14 amino acids. CDR1 is SGDLS, CDR2 YYNGEE, per germline. CDR3 in amino acids: CASSVLGTDEKLFF. As DNA, the CDR3 is TGTGCCAGCAGCGTTTTAGGGACTGATGAAAAACTGTTTTTT.

This clone was seen only a few times. The chain is built from TRBV7-8 and TRBJ2-7; weak D call: TRBD1 (6 bases). The CDR3 is made up of 14 amino acids. Germline assignment: CDR1 SGHVS and CDR2 FQNEAQ. The germline V and J ends were trimmed by 5 bases and 3 bases, with 14 bases remaining between them. The CDR3 nucleotides read TGTGCCAGCAGCCCCCGACAGGCCCGCTACGAGCAGTACTTC. This codes for CASSPRQARYEQYF. Using reference TRBV7-8 and TRBJ2-7 for the parts outside the CDR3, the full variable domain is GAGVSQSPRYKVAKRGQDVALRCDPISGHVSLFWYQQALGQGPEFLTYFQNEAQLDKSGLPSDRFFAERPEGSVSTLKIQRTQQEDSAVYLCASSPRQARYEQYFGPGTRLTVT.

The J gene is TRBJ1-6, the V gene TRBV5-4; D is uncertain. Trimming shortened V by 2 bases and J by 8 bases, and 11 bases separated the two germline ends. The CDR3 is made up of 14 amino acids. Per germline, CDR1 SGHNT and CDR2 YYREEE (reference sequence). CDR3 loop: CASSFTQRDSPLHF. CDR3 nucleotides: TGTGCCAGCAGCTTCACCCAGCGTGATTCACCCCTCCACTTT.